This T cell receptor (beta chain) was recovered during a study of T cell repertoires in cytomegalovirus infection. Study-level information: Both CMV infection and a matching HLA type were indicated by public TCR beta signatures. Study-wide results and caveats: The cumulative frequency of public TCR beta families distinguished individuals who carried CMV together with the relevant HLA. CMV-specific HLA-C-restricted TCR beta clonotypes dominated the ex vivo response.

Remarks on this clonotype: Its antigen is not identified. Just one base apart from a much larger clone, this may be a read error.

There are 17 residues in the CDR3. The V gene's germline CDR1 is MDHEN and CDR2 SYDVKM. Losses at the gene ends were 2 bases for V and 0 bases for J; bases not matched to a gene: 4. Via MiXCR, TCRdb re-called the reads, giving one row per CDR3 protein. The table records 250,000 to 300,000 distinct CDR3 sequences, around 9% of them present only once. Sequences were obtained from PBMCs. V is TRBV28 and J is TRBJ2-6; 7 bases agree with TRBD1. This sequence was found in a human donor in good health (CMV status not recorded). Some clones in this sample may be carry-over from other donors' samples. The CDR3 DNA reads as TGTGCCAGCAGTTTAGAGACAGGGCTCTCTGGGGCCAACGTCCTGACTTTC. Protein: CASSLETGLSGANVLTF. Variable domain in full (rest from reference TRBV28 and TRBJ2-6): DVKVTQSSRYLVKRTGEKVFLECVQDMDHENMFWYRQDPGLGLRLIYFSYDVKMKEKGDIPEGYSVSREKKERFSLILESASTNQTSMYLCASSLETGLSGANVLTFGAGSRLTVL.